This record looks at one T cell receptor beta chain sequence and its context. The sample originates from a study of cytomegalovirus exposure and HLA in healthy donors. Amplification used 60 Vbeta primers and 13 Jbeta primers. Clones were sequenced by immunoSEQ multiplex PCR, and TCRdb holds only the in-frame ones, with some missing. Of 100,000 to 140,000 clones in the sample, 81% were seen once. The sequenced sample consisted of PBMCs. This TCR was recovered from a young man in good health and CMV-seronegative.

This chain's CDR3 is CAWNRGVNQPQHF. Written as DNA, the CDR3 is TGTGCCTGGAACAGGGGGGTCAATCAGCCCCAGCATTTT. The chain uses TRBV30 and TRBJ1-5; 8 bases map to TRBD1. The V segment lost 4 bases and the J segment 3 bases; nucleotides outside the gene matches: 2. Germline loops: CDR1 GTSNPN, CDR2 SVGIG (reference sequence). This CDR3 is built from 13 residues.